The rows below give T cell receptor beta chains drawn from one sample of a study of blood T cell repertoires in COVID-19. Sequencing used immunoSEQ multiplex PCR; TCRdb keeps in-frame clones, though not all of them. The sample lists some 160,000 clones, roughly 79% seen once, with over 8.5% in the top ten. The sample was peripheral blood. These receptor sequences come from a man in his forties or fifties with active or convalescent COVID-19. The CDR3 runs from the conserved cysteine through the conserved F or W. The order of the fields is D gene, V gene, CDR3 protein. The D gene is left open where the match is weak.

-,TRBV28,CASRPGGTGELFF
TRBD1,TRBV15,CATSRDWDRGRLDGYTF
TRBD2,TRBV27,CASSAGLAGELNEQFF
TRBD2,TRBV4-1,CASSQPAPGLAGGRDIQYF
-,TRBV19,CASSPIGDSGSVYEQYF
TRBD2,TRBV28,CASSGRASSRSYNTGELFF
-,TRBV12-3/TRBV12-4,CASSLLLRGQYF
-,TRBV11-3,CASSSWSEGVSEQYF
-,TRBV18,CASSPSFPGELFF
TRBD2,TRBV4-1,CASSQDSGSRDTQYF
-,TRBV19,CASSIPGWETQYF
TRBD1,TRBV5-1,CASSLAGQGSSPLHF
TRBD2,TRBV28,CASSLFELAGGTDTQYF
TRBD1,TRBV19,CATFGQGWNTEAFF
-,TRBV4-2,CASSQVQDSSYEQYF
-,TRBV11-2,CASSFRSDTRYF
-,TRBV2,CASRLLRAGGDTQYF
-,TRBV9,CASTLGIEAAANEKLFF
-,TRBV28,CASVTGGFDPGQPQHF
-,TRBV7-9,CASSPLLSYNEQFF
TRBD2,TRBV23-1,CAAPGLAGEQETQYF
-,TRBV11-1,CASSSTGYNEQFF
-,TRBV4-1,CASSGGKGVSYEQYF
-,TRBV5-1,CASSLVTGETQYF
TRBD1,TRBV14,CASSPWTGGADTQYF
-,TRBV5-1,CASSLELGGQPQHF
-,TRBV7-3,CASSLTPYPNEQFF
-,TRBV19,CASSNTALNYGYTF
TRBD1,TRBV28,CASSLFRQGRDTGELFF
TRBD2,TRBV5-1,CASKGSGPSTDTQYF
-,TRBV6-1,CASSERGAYNEQFF
-,TRBV7-9,CASSLIPRAGANVLTF
-,TRBV21-1,CASSPRTDSNQPQHF
-,TRBV12-3/TRBV12-4,CASSFLSGNTIYF
-,TRBV6-5,CASITRALLPYEQYF
TRBD2,TRBV5-1,CASSLAPSGYNEQFF
-,TRBV10-2,CASSEIGDSPLHF
-,TRBV10-3,CAISDVGVGQPQHF
TRBD2,TRBV19,CASTAGTSGNSYEQYF
-,TRBV9,CASSVNPGESGELFF
-,TRBV4-2,CASSQDLWGGYGYTF
TRBD1,TRBV28,CASSTGGSGNTIYF
TRBD1,TRBV19,CASKGTGAYSNQPQHF